This TCR beta chain was observed in a study of PD-1 blockade in mismatch repair-deficient tumors. Generated by immunoSEQ multiplex PCR, the TCRdb table keeps only in-frame clones and is missing some. Of some 110,000 clones detected, roughly 80% appear once; the ten largest clones hold 4.7%. CDR1 and CDR2 from the germline V gene are SQVTM and ANQGSEA. The ends were cut back, 3 bases at V and 6 bases at J, with 8 bases in the middle. This CDR3 contains 11 residues. The chain uses TRBV29-1 and TRBJ1-2; D is uncertain. Sequences were derived from peripheral blood, sampled approximately 64 weeks after starting pembrolizumab. The TCR was taken from an adult with mismatch repair-deficient cancer. The CDR3 DNA follows: TGCAGCGTTGAGTATGCGGATGGCTACACCTTC. As protein: CSVEYADGYTF.